Shown below are 9 T cell receptor beta chains from a single sample sequenced in a study of T cells after posttransplantation cyclophosphamide. TCRdb keeps only in-frame clones here, not all; method: immunoSEQ multiplex PCR. The table shows roughly 6,400 clones, with 70% to 85% occurring only once. Busulfan-fludarabine conditioning, marrow transplant, and cyclophosphamide on days +3 and +4 were administered. This sample comprised CD8+ T cells sorted from PBMCs, obtained roughly 190 weeks after allogeneic stem cell transplant with posttransplant cyclophosphamide. These receptors originate from a female patient between 50 and 60 years old who received an allogeneic stem cell transplant from a related donor, was CMV-positive, and had no GVHD. Some of the T cells may derive from the graft donor.

The chain uses TRBV29-1 and TRBJ2-7; 10 bases fit TRBD2. V shed 6 bases and J 0 bases; nucleotides not matched to a gene: 8. The CDR3 contains 15 residues. Germline assignment: CDR1 SQVTM and CDR2 ANQGSEA. The CDR3 region has the DNA TGCAGCGTGGCGGGTAGCGGGAGGAGCTCCTACGAGCAGTACTTC. It yields the protein CSVAGSGRSSYEQYF.

The chain recombines TRBV9 with TRBJ2-7, with TRBD2 identical over 8 bases. The CDR3 totals 15 residues. J gave up 2 bases and V 3 bases, and 7 bases lay outside the gene matches. The germline gives CDR1 SGDLS, CDR2 YYNGEE. CDR3 sequence: CASSEERENPYEQYF. CDR3 nucleotide sequence: TGTGCCAGCAGCGAGGAGCGGGAGAACCCCTACGAGCAGTACTTC.

Points on this clone: Distinct nucleotide sequences in the sample also encode this CDR3. The chain has TRBV6-6 and TRBJ1-1; no definite D call. Trimming took off 1 base at V and 6 bases at J, with 18 bases between the two ends. The CDR3 has 16 amino acids. Germline values: CDR1 MNHNY, CDR2 SVGAGI (reference sequence). In DNA, the CDR3 is TGTGCCAGCAGTTACTGGACGGGAAAGGATCGCGCTGAAGCTTTCTTT. This gives the protein CASSYWTGKDRAEAFF.

The chain is built from TRBV29-1 and TRBJ1-1; D is perhaps TRBD1 (6 bases). There are 12 residues in the CDR3. V lost 6 bases, J lost 1 base, and 9 bases lay in between. CDR1 SQVTM and CDR2 ANQGSEA come from the germline V gene. In DNA, the CDR3 is TGCAGCGTCGGACAGACGAACACTGAAGCTTTCTTT. Its translation: CSVGQTNTEAFF.

The chain has TRBV7-3 and TRBJ2-2; D remains unclear. Germline values: CDR1 SGHTA, CDR2 FQGTGA. CDR3 length: 16 amino acids. Trimming left V 1 base short and J 4 bases short, with 13 bases between. The CDR3 loop is CASSLNPERGTGELFF. CDR3 bases: TGTGCCAGCAGCTTAAACCCCGAGAGAGGCACCGGGGAGCTGTTTTTT.

The chain links TRBV27 to TRBJ2-5; TRBD2 aligns across 12 bases. Trimming took 3 bases from V and 0 from J; bases not matched to a gene: 5. This CDR3 contains 17 residues. CDR1 is MNHEY, CDR2 SMNVEV, per germline (reference sequence). CDR3 sequence (DNA): TGTGCCAGCAGTTTTGCTCTAGCGGGAGGGTACCAAGAGACCCAGTACTTC. Protein: CASSFALAGGYQETQYF.

V gene TRBV28 combines with J gene TRBJ2-1, with D unresolved. The length of the CDR3 is 14 residues. V was shortened by 7 bases and J by 2 bases, with 12 bases between the two germline ends. Germline V lookup: CDR1 MDHEN, CDR2 SYDVKM. The CDR3 DNA reads TGTGCCAGCACCCCTACTGAGCCCTACAATGAGCAGTTCTTC. It codes for CASTPTEPYNEQFF.

The chain employs TRBV5-4 and TRBJ1-2, with TRBD1 matching 7 bases. Trimming at V came to 2 bases and at J to 5 bases, leaving 6 bases not matched to a gene. This CDR3 contains 14 residues. The germline CDR1 and CDR2 sequences are SGHNT and YYREEE (reference sequence). CDR3 protein: CASSFVGTVYGYTF. CDR3 nucleotide sequence: TGTGCCAGCAGCTTTGTCGGGACAGTATATGGCTACACCTTC.

V and J are TRBV4-1 and TRBJ1-2; D unresolved. The CDR3 totals 13 residues. The V end lost 3 bases, the J end lost 2 bases, and 7 bases lay between the germline ends. From germline, CDR1 is MGHRA and CDR2 YSYEKL. CDR3 in amino acids: CASSQNGNYGYTF. The CDR3 nucleotides read TGCGCCAGCAGCCAGAACGGGAACTATGGCTACACCTTC.